The rows below give T cell receptor beta chains drawn from one sample of a study of cytomegalovirus exposure and HLA in healthy donors. Generated by immunoSEQ multiplex PCR, the TCRdb table keeps only in-frame clones and is missing some. This sample has 150,000 to 200,000 clones, with around 79% found just once. The material sequenced was PBMCs. These receptors all stem from a woman in her thirties or forties in good health and CMV-seronegative. Each CDR3 is given with its conserved first and last residue. The order of the fields is clone size, J gene, D gene, V gene, CDR3 protein, CDR3 DNA. A D gene is named only where the DNA matches it firmly. A row's size may be missing; if present it is once, few, many or a size class.

.,TRBJ1-5,.,TRBV2,CASSEQGRGQPQHF,TGTGCCAGCAGTGAACAAGGGCGGGGACAGCCCCAGCATTTT
.,TRBJ1-2,TRBD1,TRBV5-1,CASSPTQGAGGLGGYTF,TGCGCCAGCAGCCCAACTCAGGGGGCAGGGGGTCTCGGTGGCTACACCTTC
once,TRBJ2-7,.,TRBV28,CASSQTSSKQYF,TGTGCCAGCAGCCAGACTAGTTCGAAGCAGTACTTC
few,TRBJ2-5,TRBD1,TRBV11-2,CASSLVYRGGQETQYF,TGTGCCAGCAGCTTAGTTTACAGGGGCGGTCAAGAGACCCAGTACTTC
once,TRBJ2-3,.,TRBV7-3,CASSRTGPDTQYF,TGTGCCAGCAGCCGGACTGGTCCAGATACGCAGTATTTT
.,TRBJ1-5,.,TRBV6-5,CASSVWGGDQPQHF,TGTGCCAGCAGCGTTTGGGGGGGAGATCAGCCCCAGCATTTT
.,TRBJ1-2,.,TRBV14,CASSQDIGDNYGYTF,TGTGCCAGCAGCCAAGATATCGGGGATAACTATGGCTACACCTTC
.,TRBJ1-5,TRBD1,TRBV5-6,CASSLGTGDQPQHF,TGTGCCAGCAGCTTGGGGACAGGGGATCAGCCCCAGCATTTT
.,TRBJ2-3,TRBD2,TRBV18,CASSPPGLAGTDTQYF,TGTGCCAGCTCACCACCGGGACTAGCGGGGACAGATACGCAGTATTTT
few,TRBJ2-3,.,TRBV5-4,CASSLDRDLTDTQYF,TGTGCCAGCAGCTTGGACAGGGATCTCACAGATACGCAGTATTTT
.,TRBJ2-2,.,TRBV5-1,CASSLTGTTNTGELFF,TGCGCCAGCAGCTTGACCGGGACAACGAACACCGGGGAGCTGTTTTTT
.,TRBJ1-5,.,TRBV7-6,CASSLGAAYSNQPQHF,TGTGCCAGCAGCTTAGGGGCAGCTTATAGCAATCAGCCCCAGCATTTT
.,TRBJ1-1,.,TRBV7-2,CASSLSGQFPTEAFF,TGTGCCAGCAGCTTGAGCGGACAGTTTCCGACTGAAGCTTTCTTT
.,TRBJ2-7,.,TRBV27,CASSPFPKGREQYF,TGTGCCAGCAGTCCCTTCCCGAAGGGGAGGGAGCAGTACTTC
.,TRBJ2-1,.,TRBV7-2,CASRFRGFYNEQFF,TGTGCCAGCAGGTTTCGGGGGTTTTACAATGAGCAGTTCTTC
once,TRBJ1-2,.,TRBV6-5,CASRPLGGDYGYTF,TGTGCCAGCAGACCCCTAGGGGGTGACTATGGCTACACCTTC
.,TRBJ1-4,.,TRBV2,CASSDSGYEKLFF,TGTGCCAGCAGCGACTCAGGGTACGAAAAACTGTTTTTT
few,TRBJ1-2,.,TRBV28,CASSSTQIQGYTF,TGTGCCAGCAGTTCCACACAAATCCAGGGCTACACCTTC
.,TRBJ1-5,.,TRBV18,CASSPNGGNQPQHF,TGTGCCAGCTCACCGAACGGGGGGAATCAGCCCCAGCATTTT
.,TRBJ2-7,TRBD2,TRBV5-1,CASSTGSRGGPSYEQYF,TGCGCCAGCAGCACCGGTTCACGGGGGGGGCCCTCCTACGAGCAGTACTTC
.,TRBJ2-7,TRBD1,TRBV6-1,CASRPSGTAYEQYF,TGTGCCAGCAGGCCGTCCGGGACAGCATACGAGCAGTACTTC
.,TRBJ1-2,.,TRBV5-4,CASSLEAGSGYTF,TGTGCCAGCAGCTTGGAAGCGGGGTCTGGCTACACCTTC